Given below is one T cell receptor (beta chain) in context. The data were taken from a study of blood T cell repertoires in COVID-19. As for the study in general: COVID-19 samples, acute and convalescent, were from the United States, Italy and Spain. PBMCs, B-cell-depleted T cells, or T cells provided the cDNA or gDNA that made up the material.

Produced via immunoSEQ multiplex PCR; TCRdb's table is partial and in-frame only. The sample gives hundreds of thousands of clones, 80% to 90% of which show up once; approximately 9% is in the top ten. CDR3 size: 14 residues. V was trimmed by 5 bases and J by 0 bases, leaving 12 bases between them. Germline CDR1 is SGHRS and CDR2 is YFSETQ. This receptor was identified in a woman aged 50 to 60 who had recovered from COVID-19. The chain combines TRBV5-1 with TRBJ2-7, with D perhaps TRBD1 (5 bases). Sample: peripheral blood. CDR3 in DNA: TGCGCCAGCAGTTTACAGGCCCGCTCCTACGAGCAGTACTTC. Its translation: CASSLQARSYEQYF.